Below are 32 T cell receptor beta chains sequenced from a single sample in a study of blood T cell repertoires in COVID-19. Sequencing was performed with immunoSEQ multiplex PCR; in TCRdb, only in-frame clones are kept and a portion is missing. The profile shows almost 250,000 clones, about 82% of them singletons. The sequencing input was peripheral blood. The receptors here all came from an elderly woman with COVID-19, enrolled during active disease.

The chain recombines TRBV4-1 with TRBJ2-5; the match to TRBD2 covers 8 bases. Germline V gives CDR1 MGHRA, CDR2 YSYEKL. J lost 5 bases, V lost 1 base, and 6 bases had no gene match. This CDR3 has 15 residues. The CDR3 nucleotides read TGCGCCAGCAGCCAAGGTACTAGCGGCTGGGAGACCCAGTACTTC. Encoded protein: CASSQGTSGWETQYF.

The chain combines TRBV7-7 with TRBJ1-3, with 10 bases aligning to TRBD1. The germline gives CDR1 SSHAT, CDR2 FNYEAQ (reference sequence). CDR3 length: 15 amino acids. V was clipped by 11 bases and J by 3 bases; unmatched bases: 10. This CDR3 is CAVTGTGDRGNTIYF. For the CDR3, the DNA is TGTGCCGTTACCGGGACAGGGGACCGTGGAAACACCATATATTTT.

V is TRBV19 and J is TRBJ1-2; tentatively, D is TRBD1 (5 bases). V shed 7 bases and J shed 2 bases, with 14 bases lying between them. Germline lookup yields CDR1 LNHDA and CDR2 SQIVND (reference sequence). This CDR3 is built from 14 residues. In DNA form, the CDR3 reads TGTGCCAGTAAAAGGACACATACAAACTATGGCTACACCTTC. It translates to CASKRTHTNYGYTF.

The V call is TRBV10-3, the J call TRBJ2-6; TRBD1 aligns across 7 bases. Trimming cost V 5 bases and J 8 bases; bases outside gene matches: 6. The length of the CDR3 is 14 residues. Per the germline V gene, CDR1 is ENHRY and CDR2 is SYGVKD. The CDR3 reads CAISLQGSTNVLTF. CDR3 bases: TGTGCCATCAGTCTACAGGGGAGTACCAACGTCCTGACTTTC.

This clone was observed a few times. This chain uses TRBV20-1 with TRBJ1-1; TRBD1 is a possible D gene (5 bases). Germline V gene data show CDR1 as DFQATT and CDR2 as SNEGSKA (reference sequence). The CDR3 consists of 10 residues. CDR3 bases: TGCAGGGTTACAGGCGACGAAGCTTTCTTT. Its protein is CRVTGDEAFF.

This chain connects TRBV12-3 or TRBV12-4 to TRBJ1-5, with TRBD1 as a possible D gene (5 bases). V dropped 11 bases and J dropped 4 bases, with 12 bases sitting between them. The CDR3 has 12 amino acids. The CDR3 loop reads CASGASNQPQHF. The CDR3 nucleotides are TGTGCCTCTGGGGCCAGTAATCAGCCCCAGCATTTT.

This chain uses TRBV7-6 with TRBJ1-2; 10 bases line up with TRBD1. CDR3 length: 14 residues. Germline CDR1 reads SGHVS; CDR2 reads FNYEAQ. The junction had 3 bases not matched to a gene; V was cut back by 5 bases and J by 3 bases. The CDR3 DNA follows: TGTGCCAGCAGCACTGGGACAGGGGACTATGGCTACACCTTC. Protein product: CASSTGTGDYGYTF. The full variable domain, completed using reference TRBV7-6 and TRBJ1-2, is GAGVSQSPRYKVTKRGQDVALRCDPISGHVSLYWYRQALGQGPEFLTYFNYEAQQDKSGLPNDRFSAERPEGSISTLTIQRTEQRDSAMYRCASSTGTGDYGYTFGSGTRLTVV.

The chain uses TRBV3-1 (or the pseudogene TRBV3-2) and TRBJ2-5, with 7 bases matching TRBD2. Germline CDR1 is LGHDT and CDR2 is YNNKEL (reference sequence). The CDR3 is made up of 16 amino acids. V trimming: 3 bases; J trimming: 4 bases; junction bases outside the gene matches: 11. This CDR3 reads CASSHGSRRGVETQYF. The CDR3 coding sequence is TGTGCCAGCAGCCATGGGAGTCGTCGGGGGGTAGAGACCCAGTACTTC.

In DNA form, the CDR3 reads TGTGCCAGCAGTTACGGCAGAACCCTCTCCTACGAGCAGTACTTC. Residues: CASSYGRTLSYEQYF. The V gene is TRBV6-2 or TRBV6-3, the J gene TRBJ2-7; D remains unclear. Germline lookup yields CDR1 MNHEY and CDR2 SVGEGT. V was trimmed by 2 bases and J by 0 bases, leaving 11 bases between them. This CDR3 has 15 amino acids.

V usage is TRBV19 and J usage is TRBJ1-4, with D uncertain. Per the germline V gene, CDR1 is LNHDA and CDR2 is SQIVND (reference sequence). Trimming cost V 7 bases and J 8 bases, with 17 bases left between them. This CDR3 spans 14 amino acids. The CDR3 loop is CASTPGGPREKLFF. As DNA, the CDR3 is TGTGCCAGTACTCCGGGAGGCCCCAGGGAAAAACTGTTTTTT.

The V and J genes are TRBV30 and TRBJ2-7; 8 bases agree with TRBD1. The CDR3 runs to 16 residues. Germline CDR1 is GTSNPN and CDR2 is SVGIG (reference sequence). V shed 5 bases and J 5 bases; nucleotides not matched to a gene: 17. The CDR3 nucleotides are TGTGCCTGGGCTATCGCGGCCCGGACAGGGAAAGACGAGCAGTACTTC. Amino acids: CAWAIAARTGKDEQYF.

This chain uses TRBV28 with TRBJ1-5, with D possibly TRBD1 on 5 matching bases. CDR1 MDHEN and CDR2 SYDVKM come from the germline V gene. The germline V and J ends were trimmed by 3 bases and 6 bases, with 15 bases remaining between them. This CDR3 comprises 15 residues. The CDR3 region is CASSFWQGVRQPQHF. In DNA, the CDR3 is TGTGCCAGCAGTTTTTGGCAGGGTGTTCGTCAGCCCCAGCATTTT.

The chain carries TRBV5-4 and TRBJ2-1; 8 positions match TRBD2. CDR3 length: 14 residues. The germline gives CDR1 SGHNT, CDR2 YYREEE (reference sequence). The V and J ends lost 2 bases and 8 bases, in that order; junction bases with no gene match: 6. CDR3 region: CASSFSGTRDEQFF. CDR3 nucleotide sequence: TGTGCCAGCAGCTTTTCCGGGACTAGGGATGAGCAGTTCTTC.

The CDR3 region is CASRSLTVNTEAFF. In DNA form, the CDR3 reads TGTGCCAGCAGATCATTGACTGTGAACACTGAAGCTTTCTTT. The chain is built from TRBV27 and TRBJ1-1; D remains ambiguous. Germline CDR1 and CDR2: MNHEY and SMNVEV (reference sequence). V was cut by 6 bases and J by 0 bases, with 11 bases left in between. This CDR3 is 14 amino acids long.

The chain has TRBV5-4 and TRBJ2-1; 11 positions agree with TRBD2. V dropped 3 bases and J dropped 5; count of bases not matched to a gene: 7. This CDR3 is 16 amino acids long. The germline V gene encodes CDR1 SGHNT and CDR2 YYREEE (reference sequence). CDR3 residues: CASSSVAGGQDNEQFF. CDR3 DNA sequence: TGTGCCAGCAGCTCGGTAGCGGGGGGGCAGGACAATGAGCAGTTCTTC.

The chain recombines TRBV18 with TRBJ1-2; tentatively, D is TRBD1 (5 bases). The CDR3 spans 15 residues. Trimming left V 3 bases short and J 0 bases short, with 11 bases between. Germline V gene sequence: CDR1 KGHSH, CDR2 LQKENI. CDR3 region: CASSPPQAPNYGYTF. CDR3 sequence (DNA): TGTGCCAGCTCACCGCCACAGGCGCCTAACTATGGCTACACCTTC.

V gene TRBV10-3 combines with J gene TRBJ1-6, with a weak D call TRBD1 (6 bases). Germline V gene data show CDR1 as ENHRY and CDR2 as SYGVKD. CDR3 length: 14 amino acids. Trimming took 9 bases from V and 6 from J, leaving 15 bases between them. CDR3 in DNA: TGTGCCATATGGGGGGGCGCGTCTAATTCACCCCTCCACTTT. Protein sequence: CAIWGGASNSPLHF.

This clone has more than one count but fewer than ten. The CDR3 region is CASSSTFYEQYF. The DNA for the CDR3 is TGTGCCAGCAGCTCGACTTTCTACGAGCAGTACTTC. The chain is built from TRBV5-5 and TRBJ2-7; D gene unclear. Trimming cost V 3 bases and J 3 bases, with 7 bases left between them. The CDR3 covers 12 residues. Germline V CDR1 and CDR2: SGHKS, YYEKEE (reference sequence).

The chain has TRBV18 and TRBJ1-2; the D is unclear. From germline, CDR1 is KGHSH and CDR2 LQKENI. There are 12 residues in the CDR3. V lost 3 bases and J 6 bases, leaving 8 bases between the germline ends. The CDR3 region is CASSPPGDGYTF. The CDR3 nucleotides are TGTGCCAGCTCACCTCCGGGTGATGGCTACACCTTC.

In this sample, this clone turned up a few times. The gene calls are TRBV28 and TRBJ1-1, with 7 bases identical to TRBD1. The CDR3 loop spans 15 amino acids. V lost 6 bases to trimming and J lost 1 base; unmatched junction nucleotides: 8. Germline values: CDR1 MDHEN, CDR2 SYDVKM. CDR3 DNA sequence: TGTGCCAGCAGGTCTTCTGGGACAGCGAACACTGAAGCTTTCTTT. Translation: CASRSSGTANTEAFF.

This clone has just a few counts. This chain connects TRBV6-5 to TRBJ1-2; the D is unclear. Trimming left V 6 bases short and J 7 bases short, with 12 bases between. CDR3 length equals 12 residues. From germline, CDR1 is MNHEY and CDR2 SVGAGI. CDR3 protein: CASSPGGSGYTF. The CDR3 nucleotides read TGTGCCAGCAGCCCAGGCGGGAGTGGCTACACCTTC.

The CDR3 loop is CASSEREGNYGYTF. The CDR3 bases are TGTGCCAGCAGTGAAAGGGAGGGCAACTATGGCTACACCTTC. The gene calls are TRBV2 and TRBJ1-2; D unresolved. Germline V gives CDR1 SNHLY, CDR2 FYNNEI. Deletions cut 2 bases from V and 2 bases from J, with 9 bases between. The CDR3 consists of 14 residues.

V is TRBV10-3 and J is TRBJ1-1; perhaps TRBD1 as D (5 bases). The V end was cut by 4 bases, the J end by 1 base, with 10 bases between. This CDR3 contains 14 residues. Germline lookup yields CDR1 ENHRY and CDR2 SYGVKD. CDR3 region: CAISVGRENTEAFF. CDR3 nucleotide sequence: TGTGCCATCAGTGTGGGGCGGGAGAACACTGAAGCTTTCTTT.

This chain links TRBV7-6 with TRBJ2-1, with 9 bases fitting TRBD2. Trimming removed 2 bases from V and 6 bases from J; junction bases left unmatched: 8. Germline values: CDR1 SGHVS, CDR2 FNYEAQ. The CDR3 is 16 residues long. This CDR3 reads CASSLNAAGGANEQFF. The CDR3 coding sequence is TGTGCCAGCAGCTTAAATGCTGCGGGGGGGGCCAATGAGCAGTTCTTC.

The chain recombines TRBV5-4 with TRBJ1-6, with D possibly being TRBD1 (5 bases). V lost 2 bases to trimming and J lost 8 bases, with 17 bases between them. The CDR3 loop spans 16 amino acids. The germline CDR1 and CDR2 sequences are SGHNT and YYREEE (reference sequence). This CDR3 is CASSLGGGDPYSPLHF. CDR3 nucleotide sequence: TGTGCCAGCAGCTTAGGTGGGGGGGATCCATATTCACCCCTCCACTTT.

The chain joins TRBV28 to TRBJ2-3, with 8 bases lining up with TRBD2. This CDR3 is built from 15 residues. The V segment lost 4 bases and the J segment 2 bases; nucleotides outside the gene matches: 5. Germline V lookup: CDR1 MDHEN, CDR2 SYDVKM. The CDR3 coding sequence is TGTGCCAGCAGTTCAGCGGGGGCGACCACAGATACGCAGTATTTT. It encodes CASSSAGATTDTQYF. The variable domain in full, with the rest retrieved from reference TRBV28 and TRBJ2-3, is DVKVTQSSRYLVKRTGEKVFLECVQDMDHENMFWYRQDPGLGLRLIYFSYDVKMKEKGDIPEGYSVSREKKERFSLILESASTNQTSMYLCASSSAGATTDTQYFGPGTRLTVL.

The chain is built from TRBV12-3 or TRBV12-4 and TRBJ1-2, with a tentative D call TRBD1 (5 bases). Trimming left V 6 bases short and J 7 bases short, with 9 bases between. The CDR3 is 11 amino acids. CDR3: CASSPGGGYTF. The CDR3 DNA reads TGTGCCAGCAGCCCGGGGGGTGGCTACACCTTC.

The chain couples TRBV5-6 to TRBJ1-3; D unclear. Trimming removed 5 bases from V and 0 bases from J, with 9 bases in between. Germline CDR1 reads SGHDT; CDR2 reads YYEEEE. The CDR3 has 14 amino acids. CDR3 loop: CASRVYSSGNTIYF. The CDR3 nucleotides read TGTGCCAGCAGGGTTTACAGCTCTGGAAACACCATATATTTT.

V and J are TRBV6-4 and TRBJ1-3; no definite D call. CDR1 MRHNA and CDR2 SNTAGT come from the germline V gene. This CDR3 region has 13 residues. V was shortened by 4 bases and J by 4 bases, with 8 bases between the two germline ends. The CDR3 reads CASSAPTGNTIYF. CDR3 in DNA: TGTGCCAGCAGTGCCCCGACAGGAAACACCATATATTTT.

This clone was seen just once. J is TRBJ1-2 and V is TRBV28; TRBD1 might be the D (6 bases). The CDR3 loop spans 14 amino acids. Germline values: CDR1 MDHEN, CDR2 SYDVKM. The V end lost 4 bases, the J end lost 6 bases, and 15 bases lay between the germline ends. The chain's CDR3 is CASSSRNRVDGYTF. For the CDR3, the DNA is TGTGCCAGCAGTTCCCGGAACAGGGTTGATGGCTACACCTTC.

CDR3 in amino acids: CASSPRRDRSETQYF. The CDR3 DNA follows: TGTGCCAGCTCACCTAGGAGGGACAGGTCAGAGACCCAGTACTTC. This rearrangement joins TRBV18 to TRBJ2-5, with 8 bases fitting TRBD1. This CDR3 is 15 amino acids long. The germline V gene encodes CDR1 KGHSH and CDR2 LQKENI. The V segment lost 3 bases and the J segment 4 bases; nucleotides outside the gene matches: 7. Together with reference TRBV18 and TRBJ2-5, the CDR3 gives the full variable domain: NAGVMQNPRHLVRRRGQEARLRCSPMKGHSHVYWYRQLPEEGLKFMVYLQKENIIDESGMPKERFSAEFPKEGPSILRIQQVVRGDSAAYFCASSPRRDRSETQYFGPGTRLLVL.

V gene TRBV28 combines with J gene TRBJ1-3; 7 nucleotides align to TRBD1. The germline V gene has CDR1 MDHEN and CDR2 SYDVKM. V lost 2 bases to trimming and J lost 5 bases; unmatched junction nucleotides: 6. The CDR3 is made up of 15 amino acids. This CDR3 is CASSLRQGVRNTIYF. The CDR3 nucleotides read TGTGCCAGCAGTTTAAGACAGGGTGTGAGAAACACCATATATTTT.